A single T cell receptor beta chain is shown here with its context. Produced via immunoSEQ multiplex PCR; TCRdb's table is partial and in-frame only. The table has tens of thousands of clones, more than 75% seen once. This sample is drawn from a study of blood T cell repertoires in COVID-19. The wider study: Spain, Italy and the United States supplied samples that represented acute and convalescent COVID-19. The cDNA or gDNA used as material had been derived from T cells, B-cell-depleted T cells, or PBMCs.

The ends lost 7 bases at V and 4 bases at J; junction bases unmatched: 9. Germline V gives CDR1 MNHEY, CDR2 SVGAGI. This CDR3 has 14 residues. This sequence was found in a man older than 75 with acute or convalescent COVID-19. Sequenced: peripheral blood. V and J are TRBV6-5 and TRBJ2-7; TRBD1 matches 8 bases. CDR3 sequence (DNA): TGTGCCAGCACCTACGGACAGGGAAAGTACGAGCAGTACTTC. Translation gives CASTYGQGKYEQYF.